What follows are 4 T cell receptor beta chains derived from one specimen sequenced in a study of OX40 agonist ivuxolimab in advanced cancers. TCRdb keeps only in-frame clones here, not all; method: immunoSEQ multiplex PCR. The sample includes fewer than 90,000 clones, approximately 86% seen only once; the top ten take 2.5% to 3%. The sample was CD4+ or CD8+ T cells sorted from blood, taken in a trial of the OX40 agonist ivuxolimab. All receptors come from an adult with an advanced solid tumor such as melanoma, head and neck, liver or kidney cancer.

The rearrangement links TRBV20-1 to TRBJ1-1, with D perhaps matching TRBD1 (5 bases). CDR3 length equals 11 residues. The V end was cut by 5 bases, the J end by 4 bases, with 8 bases between. Germline V gives CDR1 DFQATT, CDR2 SNEGSKA (reference sequence). DNA for the CDR3: TGCAGTGCTGGGGCGAGCACTGAAGCTTTCTTT. Translated, it gives CSAGASTEAFF.

This chain uses TRBV6-6 with TRBJ1-2; the match to TRBD1 covers 7 bases. From germline, CDR1 is MNHNY and CDR2 SVGAGI (reference sequence). This CDR3 has 15 residues. The V and J ends lost 4 bases and 7 bases, in that order; junction bases with no gene match: 12. Here the CDR3 DNA reads TGTGCCAGCAGTTCCCGCGACAGGGCCTATGGTGGCTACACCTTC. Translating gives CASSSRDRAYGGYTF.

As to this clone: This specimen includes other DNA sequences encoding the same CDR3. CDR3 loop: CASSSGTGLYGYTF. The CDR3 region has the DNA TGTGCCAGCAGTTCCGGGACAGGTCTCTATGGCTACACCTTC. The rearrangement links TRBV28 to TRBJ1-2, with 8 bases matching TRBD1. Trimming cost V 4 bases and J 4 bases; bases outside gene matches: 5. This CDR3 contains 14 residues. Germline V gene data show CDR1 as MDHEN and CDR2 as SYDVKM.

The chain combines TRBV2 with TRBJ2-6, with a possible D match to TRBD1 (6 bases). This CDR3 has 17 residues. Deletions cut 5 bases from V and 4 bases from J, with 18 bases between. Per the germline V gene, CDR1 is SNHLY and CDR2 is FYNNEI. The CDR3 DNA sequence: TGTGCCAGCAGTACAGGGTACCACTCGCAGGGGGCCAACGTCCTGACTTTC. Its translation: CASSTGYHSQGANVLTF. The full variable domain, rest sourced from reference TRBV2 and TRBJ2-6, is EPEVTQTPSHQVTQMGQEVILRCVPISNHLYFYWYRQILGQKVEFLVSFYNNEISEKSEIFDDQFSVERPDGSNFTLKIRSTKLEDSAMYFCASSTGYHSQGANVLTFGAGSRLTVL.